This entry lists 24 T cell receptor beta chains sequenced from one sample in a study of OX40 agonist ivuxolimab in advanced cancers. The protocol was immunoSEQ multiplex PCR, while the TCRdb copy is restricted to in-frame clones and leaves out a portion. Here the sample spans around 80,000 clones, more than 75% being singletons. Sequencing was performed on CD4+ or CD8+ T cells sorted from blood, taken in a trial of the OX40 agonist ivuxolimab. The receptors come from an adult with an advanced solid tumor such as melanoma, head and neck, liver or kidney cancer.

The rearrangement joins TRBV28 to TRBJ2-7; D gene uncertain. Per the germline V gene, CDR1 is MDHEN and CDR2 is SYDVKM. Trimming removed 6 bases from V and 7 bases from J, with 16 bases in between. This CDR3 spans 13 amino acids. The CDR3 is CASRSGGSWEQYF. The CDR3 DNA reads as TGTGCCAGCAGGTCGGGCGGTTCTTGGGAGCAGTACTTC.

The chain links TRBV10-3 to TRBJ1-1; possibly TRBD1 for D (5 bases). CDR1 and CDR2 from the germline V gene are ENHRY and SYGVKD. The CDR3 length is 14 residues. The ends were cut back, 6 bases at V and 11 bases at J, with 22 bases in the middle. The CDR3 is CAIRPGRGVLGAFF. CDR3 nucleotides: TGTGCCATCAGGCCGGGACGGGGGGTCCTGGGGGCTTTCTTT.

The gene calls are TRBV7-6 and TRBJ2-5, with D possibly TRBD1 on 5 matching bases. This CDR3 is built from 15 residues. V dropped 4 bases and J dropped 2 bases, with 14 bases sitting between them. Per the germline V gene, CDR1 is SGHVS and CDR2 is FNYEAQ. CDR3 region: CASSSQWGGQETQYF. CDR3 DNA: TGTGCCAGCAGCTCCCAATGGGGCGGTCAAGAGACCCAGTACTTC.

The chain has TRBV6-4 and TRBJ2-1; TRBD1 matches 10 bases. Per germline, CDR1 MRHNA and CDR2 SNTAGT. V shed 5 bases and J 5 bases; nucleotides not matched to a gene: 3. The CDR3 runs 14 residues. CDR3 DNA sequence: TGTGCCAGCAGTCGGGGACAGGGGAACAATGAGCAGTTCTTC. Its translation: CASSRGQGNNEQFF.

This chain connects TRBV4-1 to TRBJ1-2; 8 bases map to TRBD1. This CDR3 comprises 17 residues. Germline CDR1 is MGHRA and CDR2 is YSYEKL. J was trimmed by 3 bases and V by 1 base; bases with no gene match: 10. The CDR3 loop is CASSQGGGRGRDYGYTF. In DNA, the CDR3 is TGCGCCAGCAGCCAAGGCGGTGGCAGGGGGCGCGACTATGGCTACACCTTC.

This clone was counted once. Different DNA sequences within this sample yield the same CDR3. The chain is built from TRBV6-5 and TRBJ2-7; 10 bases fit TRBD2. Losses at the gene ends were 5 bases for V and 4 bases for J; bases not matched to a gene: 2. The germline CDR1 and CDR2 sequences are MNHEY and SVGAGI. The CDR3 is 13 residues long. This chain's CDR3 is CASSRTSGYEQYF. In DNA, the CDR3 is TGTGCCAGCAGTCGGACTAGCGGATACGAGCAGTACTTC.

The chain combines TRBV29-1 with TRBJ1-2, with D maybe TRBD1 (5 bases). Germline V gene data show CDR1 as SQVTM and CDR2 as ANQGSEA. Trimming left V 3 bases short and J 0 bases short, with 11 bases between. This CDR3 comprises 14 residues. CDR3 DNA sequence: TGCAGCGTTGAGGGGAGGGGCTCTAACTATGGCTACACCTTC. Its translation is CSVEGRGSNYGYTF.

The chain has TRBV9 and TRBJ2-3; 11 nucleotides agree with TRBD2. The germline V gene has CDR1 SGDLS and CDR2 YYNGEE. CDR3 length: 17 residues. The J segment lost 3 bases and the V segment lost 3 bases, leaving 9 bases of the junction unmatched. CDR3 protein: CASSGGLTSGSTDTQYF. For the CDR3, the DNA is TGTGCCAGCAGCGGGGGATTAACTAGCGGGAGTACAGATACGCAGTATTTT.

The sample holds a few counts of this clone. The gene calls are TRBV27 and TRBJ1-5; D is uncertain. V lost 3 bases and J lost 6, with 9 bases in between. Germline loops: CDR1 MNHEY, CDR2 SMNVEV (reference sequence). The CDR3 is made up of 13 amino acids. This chain's CDR3 is CASSFTAIQPQHF. The CDR3 nucleotides are TGTGCCAGCAGTTTTACTGCGATTCAGCCCCAGCATTTT.

This chain uses TRBV19 with TRBJ1-1, with D possibly being TRBD1 (5 bases). The V end was cut by 4 bases, the J end by 3 bases, with 9 bases between. The germline V gene encodes CDR1 LNHDA and CDR2 SQIVND (reference sequence). The CDR3 loop spans 13 amino acids. The CDR3 DNA reads TGTGCCAGTAGTAAAGGGGACCACACTGAAGCTTTCTTT. Its protein is CASSKGDHTEAFF.

As DNA, the CDR3 is TGTGCCAGCAGTGAATTCATGGGACAGGGGGACGAAAAACTGTTTTTT. Translating gives CASSEFMGQGDEKLFF. The chain recombines TRBV6-1 with TRBJ1-4; 11 positions agree with TRBD1. Per germline, CDR1 MNHNS and CDR2 SASEGT. The junction had 7 bases not matched to a gene; V was cut back by 2 bases and J by 8 bases. There are 16 residues in the CDR3.

This chain uses TRBV10-3 with TRBJ2-3; D call uncertain. V gave up 4 bases and J gave up 0 bases, with 8 bases separating them. There are 14 residues in the CDR3. The V gene's germline CDR1 is ENHRY and CDR2 SYGVKD. CDR3 nucleotides: TGTGCCATCAGTGGCCGAACTAGCACAGATACGCAGTATTTT. The encoded protein is CAISGRTSTDTQYF.

V gene TRBV5-4 combines with J gene TRBJ1-2; 11 nucleotides match TRBD1. In germline, CDR1 is SGHNT, CDR2 YYREEE (reference sequence). The J segment lost 10 bases and the V segment lost 2 bases, leaving 4 bases of the junction unmatched. The CDR3 has 13 residues. Written as DNA, the CDR3 is TGTGCCAGCAGCTTTTACGGACAGGGGGCCTACACCTTC. This encodes CASSFYGQGAYTF.

The chain's CDR3 is CASSGFRANNEQFF. DNA of the CDR3: TGTGCCAGCAGTGGTTTCAGGGCAAACAATGAGCAGTTCTTC. This rearrangement joins TRBV2 to TRBJ2-1, with D possibly matching TRBD1 (5 bases). Germline V lookup: CDR1 SNHLY, CDR2 FYNNEI. V lost 4 bases and J lost 5, with 12 bases in between. The CDR3 covers 14 residues. Looking up the rest from reference TRBV2 and TRBJ2-1 gives the full variable domain: EPEVTQTPSHQVTQMGQEVILRCVPISNHLYFYWYRQILGQKVEFLVSFYNNEISEKSEIFDDQFSVERPDGSNFTLKIRSTKLEDSAMYFCASSGFRANNEQFFGPGTRLTVL.

This clone was seen only once. CDR3 DNA: TGTGCCATCAGTGAGTCTACTGGAATGGATGAGCAGTTCTTC. Translation: CAISESTGMDEQFF. The rearrangement links TRBV10-3 to TRBJ2-1; D not certain. CDR3 length: 14 residues. Trimming took 0 bases from V and 8 from J, leaving 11 bases between them. CDR1 is ENHRY, CDR2 SYGVKD, per germline.

V and J are TRBV4-3 and TRBJ1-1; TRBD1 aligns across 9 bases. V shed 8 bases, J shed 4 bases, and the junction held 5 bases outside the gene matches. Germline V gene lookup returns CDR1 LGHNA and CDR2 YSLEER. The CDR3 has 13 residues. CDR3 DNA: TGCGCCAGCTCAGGACAGGGGTTCACTGAAGCTTTCTTT. Its translation is CASSGQGFTEAFF.

This chain uses TRBV2 with TRBJ1-6, with D maybe TRBD1 (6 bases). Trimming left V 0 bases short and J 5 bases short, with 14 bases between. The CDR3 length is 17 residues. Germline V gene lookup returns CDR1 SNHLY and CDR2 FYNNEI. The CDR3 spells CASSEAGGPPDNSPLHF. The CDR3 DNA reads as TGTGCCAGCAGTGAAGCGGGGGGGCCTCCTGATAATTCACCCCTCCACTTT.

The rearrangement joins TRBV18 to TRBJ1-1; D is unclear. V lost 3 bases, J lost 1 base, and 12 bases lay in between. The CDR3 loop spans 15 amino acids. In germline, CDR1 is KGHSH, CDR2 LQKENI. CDR3 bases: TGTGCCAGCTCACCCGCTTCGACGGGGAACACTGAAGCTTTCTTT. Amino acids: CASSPASTGNTEAFF. The variable domain in full, with the rest retrieved from reference TRBV18 and TRBJ1-1, is NAGVMQNPRHLVRRRGQEARLRCSPMKGHSHVYWYRQLPEEGLKFMVYLQKENIIDESGMPKERFSAEFPKEGPSILRIQQVVRGDSAAYFCASSPASTGNTEAFFGQGTRLTVV.

The chain links TRBV19 to TRBJ1-5, with a weak D call TRBD1 (6 bases). This CDR3 is built from 15 residues. Germline assignment: CDR1 LNHDA and CDR2 SQIVND (reference sequence). Trimming pared 3 bases from V and 6 bases from J, leaving 15 bases between. The CDR3 sequence: CASSMRNRDGQPQHF. CDR3 coding DNA: TGTGCCAGTAGTATGAGGAACAGGGACGGTCAGCCCCAGCATTTT.

The chain has TRBV4-2 and TRBJ1-3, with 7 bases matching TRBD1. V shed 3 bases and J 2 bases; nucleotides not matched to a gene: 4. The CDR3 extends over 15 amino acids. Germline-derived CDR1 and CDR2 are LGHNA and YNFKEQ. CDR3 protein: CASSQSTGAGNTIYF. CDR3 coding DNA: TGTGCCAGCAGCCAGTCAACAGGGGCTGGAAACACCATATATTTT.

This clone occurred a few times. The chain couples TRBV19 to TRBJ2-3; the match to TRBD2 covers 10 bases. Unmatched junction bases numbered 7, after V lost 2 bases and J lost 5 bases. Germline loops: CDR1 LNHDA, CDR2 SQIVND (reference sequence). This CDR3 spans 16 amino acids. CDR3 sequence (DNA): TGTGCCAGTAGTATAAGGGCTAGCGGGGGATTAGATACGCAGTATTTT. This sequence encodes CASSIRASGGLDTQYF.

V and J are TRBV30 and TRBJ1-2, with 11 bases aligning to TRBD1. CDR3 length equals 13 residues. Germline V gene data show CDR1 as GTSNPN and CDR2 as SVGIG (reference sequence). The J segment lost 8 bases and the V segment lost 5 bases, leaving 7 bases of the junction unmatched. The DNA for the CDR3 is TGTGCCTGGCGGACAGGGGGCTTATCGGGCTACACCTTC. Its translation: CAWRTGGLSGYTF.

The chain is built from TRBV4-3 and TRBJ2-7, with 7 nucleotides matching TRBD2. Trimming cost V 1 base and J 4 bases; bases outside gene matches: 7. CDR1 and CDR2 (germline): LGHNA, YSLEER. This CDR3 region has 15 residues. This CDR3 reads CASSQVWGGVYEQYF. In DNA, the CDR3 is TGCGCCAGCAGCCAAGTGTGGGGGGGTGTTTACGAGCAGTACTTC.

The chain couples TRBV19 to TRBJ2-1, with 11 bases that match TRBD2. Trimming took 4 bases from V and 8 from J; bases not matched to a gene: 7. The germline V gene has CDR1 LNHDA and CDR2 SQIVND (reference sequence). CDR3 size: 15 residues. CDR3: CASSNRLAGGDEQFF. The CDR3 coding sequence is TGTGCCAGTAGTAATAGGCTAGCGGGGGGTGATGAGCAGTTCTTC. Looking up the rest from reference TRBV19 and TRBJ2-1 gives the full variable domain: DGGITQSPKYLFRKEGQNVTLSCEQNLNHDAMYWYRQDPGQGLRLIYYSQIVNDFQKGDIAEGYSVSREKKESFPLTVTSAQKNPTAFYLCASSNRLAGGDEQFFGPGTRLTVL.